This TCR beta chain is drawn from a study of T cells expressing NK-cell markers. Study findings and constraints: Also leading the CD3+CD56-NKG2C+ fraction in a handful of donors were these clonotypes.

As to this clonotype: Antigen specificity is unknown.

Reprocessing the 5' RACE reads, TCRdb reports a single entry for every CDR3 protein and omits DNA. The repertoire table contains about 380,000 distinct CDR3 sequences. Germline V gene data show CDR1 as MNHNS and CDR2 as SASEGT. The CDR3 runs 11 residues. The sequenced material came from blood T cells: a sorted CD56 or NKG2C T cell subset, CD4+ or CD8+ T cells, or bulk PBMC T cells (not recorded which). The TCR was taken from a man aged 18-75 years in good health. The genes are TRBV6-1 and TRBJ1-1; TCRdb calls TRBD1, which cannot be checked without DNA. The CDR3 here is CASSSLGGAFF.